This T cell receptor (beta chain) is from a study of vaccination effects on CD4 cells after COVID-19. Study-level background: Viral peptide pools were used in the ViraFEST assay to expand antigen-specific CD4+ T cells, and sequencing came afterward. Cultivation was performed at 1.5 million to 2.5 million PBMC per well with around 9.3 IU/ml IL-2 and 7.5 to 10 ug/ml peptides added.

This CDR3 is 14 amino acids long. V was clipped by 0 bases and J by 2 bases, with 8 bases between them. Germline CDR1 reads LGHNA; CDR2 reads YNFKEQ. The study's findings and limits: Substantial clonal contraction characterized both infection- and vaccine-induced clones late after vaccination.

Details on this clone: What it binds is unknown.

Researchers isolated CD4+ T cells once about eleven days of culture had elapsed. Days 3 and 7 were when half the medium was replaced with IL-2 medium. Sequencing was performed with immunoSEQ multiplex PCR; in TCRdb, only in-frame clones are kept and a portion is missing. The sample shows 35,000 to 40,000 clones, roughly 82% of them seen only once. The genes are TRBV4-2 and TRBJ2-7, with D unclear. The material was CD4+ T cells from PBMCs cultured without peptide, obtained before COVID-19 vaccination. This clonotype was sampled from a human donor who received a COVID-19 vaccine. The CDR3 spells CASSQDRGPYEQYV. Here the CDR3 DNA reads TGTGCCAGCAGCCAAGACCGAGGACCCTACGAGCAGTACGTC.